The sequence of this T cell receptor (beta chain) was determined in a study of T cell responses to AZD1222 COVID-19 vaccine. Study observations and caveats: Spike-specific TCR breadth rose after two AZD1222 doses, and depth rose as well. Variant regions that are unmutated are reportedly the target of nearly half of spike-specific TCRs. Across the whole spike, CD4 TCRs peaked at regions 160-218 and 743-854. It should be noted that donors were predominantly white British and more often female, and clonal diversity was possibly underestimated.

This CDR3 has 13 amino acids. Germline V gene sequence: CDR1 SGHNT, CDR2 YYREEE (reference sequence). V shed 4 bases, J shed 8 bases, and the junction held 7 bases outside the gene matches. Comment on this clone: Its specificity is unknown.

Sequenced by immunoSEQ multiplex PCR; TCRdb stores in-frame clones only, minus some. Of 100,000 or so clones listed, roughly nine tenths are singletons. The genes are TRBV5-4 and TRBJ1-2; 8 nucleotides line up with TRBD1. The sample in question was peripheral blood, obtained on day 0 of AZD1222 vaccination. This clonotype originated in an adult in good health. Here the CDR3 DNA reads TGTGCCAGCAGCCGCGGACAGGGCTTAGGCTACACCTTC. This gives the protein CASSRGQGLGYTF.